Each of the 5 T cell receptor beta chains below was sequenced from the same sample in a study of cytomegalovirus exposure and HLA in healthy donors. PCR involved 60 Vbeta and 13 Jbeta primers. Method: immunoSEQ multiplex PCR; TCRdb's copy keeps in-frame clones and lacks some. The table lists 100,000 to 150,000 clones, almost 85% of them singletons. The material sequenced was PBMCs. These receptors were taken from a boy aged 2 to 9 in good health and CMV-seronegative.

About this clone itself: One junction end does not reproduce the germline sequence, and a read error may be involved. This rearrangement joins TRBV7-8 to TRBJ1-5; D remains ambiguous. This CDR3 has 15 residues. Germline CDR1 reads SGHVS; CDR2 reads FQNEAQ. As DNA, the CDR3 is TGTGCCAGCAGTTTAGCGAGAGTTAGCAATCAGCCCCAGCATTTT. Protein: CASSLARVSNQPQHF. Together with reference TRBV7-8 and TRBJ1-5, the CDR3 gives the full variable domain: GAGVSQSPRYKVAKRGQDVALRCDPISGHVSLFWYQQALGQGPEFLTYFQNEAQLDKSGLPSDRFFAERPEGSVSTLKIQRTQQEDSAVYLCASSLARVSNQPQHFGDGTRLSIL.

The V gene is TRBV6-5, the J gene TRBJ1-5; perhaps TRBD1 as D (6 bases). This CDR3 is 14 amino acids long. Germline assignment: CDR1 MNHEY and CDR2 SVGAGI. The germline V and J ends were trimmed by 1 base and 6 bases, with 10 bases remaining between them. The DNA for the CDR3 is TGTGCCAGCAGTTACTATGGCAGGGGTCAGCCCCAGCATTTT. As protein: CASSYYGRGQPQHF.

Of note for this clone: One junction end does not reproduce the germline sequence, and a read error may be involved. The chain has TRBV6-1 and TRBJ1-4; D is uncertain. The CDR3 length is 11 residues. Per the germline V gene, CDR1 is MNHNS and CDR2 is SASEGT. This CDR3 reads CASSETRERAF. The DNA of the CDR3 is TGTGCCAGCAGTGAAACAAGGGAGAGGGCTTTT.

The V and J genes are TRBV6-5 and TRBJ2-5; 9 bases map to TRBD1. V dropped 6 bases and J dropped 7; count of bases not matched to a gene: 12. Germline loops: CDR1 MNHEY, CDR2 SVGAGI. The CDR3 loop spans 15 amino acids. The DNA of the CDR3 is TGTGCCAGCAGCCGGAAACCGGGACAGGGCGGGACCCAGTACTTC. This gives the protein CASSRKPGQGGTQYF.

V usage is TRBV15 and J usage is TRBJ2-5; TRBD1 matches 10 bases. The better agreement between TRBJ2-7 and the DNA end casts doubt on the J call. This CDR3 has 16 amino acids. Per the germline V gene, CDR1 is LNHNV and CDR2 is YYDKDF (reference sequence). CDR3 protein: CATRTTGQGYSYEQYF. The CDR3 DNA reads as TGTGCCACCCGCACCACGGGACAGGGGTATTCCTACGAGCAGTACTTC.